The clone carrying this T cell receptor beta chain was detected many times. Its antigen is unidentified. The CDR3 covers 15 residues. V shed 2 bases and J 3 bases; nucleotides not matched to a gene: 3. Germline V gives CDR1 LNHNV, CDR2 YYDKDF (reference sequence). A library of TCRbeta sequences, prepared with unique molecular identifiers, was generated. Each CDR3 protein gets one entry after TCRdb re-called the PCR reads with MiXCR. This table has 450,000 to 600,000 distinct CDR3 sequences, about an eighth appearing once. The sample originates from a study of T-cell reconstitution after alpha-beta-depleted transplantation in children. Findings and caveats of the study: Surviving thymic progenitors and recipient T cells were the source of high TCRbeta diversity at day 60 in some patients. Newly made T cells mostly supplied T-cell counts and diversity one year after transplant. Several hundred expanded graft clones reportedly gave rise to the alpha-beta T cells present about two months after transplant.

The rearrangement joins TRBV15 to TRBJ2-5, with TRBD1 matching 10 bases. The sequenced sample was PBMCs, mostly from graft donor cells, obtained 360 days after TCRalphabeta/CD19-depleted stem cell transplant. This TCR was recovered from a male patient aged 5 to 17 who had a stem cell transplant for acute myeloid leukemia, so the T cells may come from the graft donor. CDR3 sequence (DNA): TGTGCCACCAGCAGAAGAGGGACAGGGGAAGAGACCCAGTACTTC. Translation gives CATSRRGTGEETQYF.